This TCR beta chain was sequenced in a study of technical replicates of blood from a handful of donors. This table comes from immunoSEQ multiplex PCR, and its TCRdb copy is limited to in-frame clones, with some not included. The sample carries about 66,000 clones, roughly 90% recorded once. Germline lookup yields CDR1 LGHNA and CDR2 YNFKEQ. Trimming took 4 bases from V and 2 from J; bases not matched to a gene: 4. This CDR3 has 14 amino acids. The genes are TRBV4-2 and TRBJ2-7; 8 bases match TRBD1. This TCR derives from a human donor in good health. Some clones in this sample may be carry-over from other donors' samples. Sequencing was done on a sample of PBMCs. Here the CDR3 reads CASSRGTGPYEQYF. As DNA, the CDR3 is TGTGCCAGCAGCCGAGGGACAGGACCCTACGAGCAGTACTTC.